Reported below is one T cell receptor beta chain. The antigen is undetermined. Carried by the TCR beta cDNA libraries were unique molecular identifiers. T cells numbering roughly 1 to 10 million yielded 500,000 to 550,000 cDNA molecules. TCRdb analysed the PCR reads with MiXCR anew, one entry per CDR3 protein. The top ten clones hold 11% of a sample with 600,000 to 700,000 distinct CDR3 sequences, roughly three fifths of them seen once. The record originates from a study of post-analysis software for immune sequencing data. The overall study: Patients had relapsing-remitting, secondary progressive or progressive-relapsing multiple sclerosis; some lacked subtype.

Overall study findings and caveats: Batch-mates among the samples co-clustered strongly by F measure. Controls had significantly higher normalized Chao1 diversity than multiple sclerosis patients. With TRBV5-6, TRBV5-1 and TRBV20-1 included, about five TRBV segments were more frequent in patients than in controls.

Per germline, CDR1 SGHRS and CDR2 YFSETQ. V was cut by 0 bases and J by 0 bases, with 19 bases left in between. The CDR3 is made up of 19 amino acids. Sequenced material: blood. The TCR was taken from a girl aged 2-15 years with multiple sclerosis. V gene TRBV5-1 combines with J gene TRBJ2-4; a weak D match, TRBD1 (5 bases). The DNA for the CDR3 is TGCGCCAGCAGCTTGGCCCCCCTCGACAGAGTCCTAGCCAAAAACATTCAGTACTTC. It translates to CASSLAPLDRVLAKNIQYF.